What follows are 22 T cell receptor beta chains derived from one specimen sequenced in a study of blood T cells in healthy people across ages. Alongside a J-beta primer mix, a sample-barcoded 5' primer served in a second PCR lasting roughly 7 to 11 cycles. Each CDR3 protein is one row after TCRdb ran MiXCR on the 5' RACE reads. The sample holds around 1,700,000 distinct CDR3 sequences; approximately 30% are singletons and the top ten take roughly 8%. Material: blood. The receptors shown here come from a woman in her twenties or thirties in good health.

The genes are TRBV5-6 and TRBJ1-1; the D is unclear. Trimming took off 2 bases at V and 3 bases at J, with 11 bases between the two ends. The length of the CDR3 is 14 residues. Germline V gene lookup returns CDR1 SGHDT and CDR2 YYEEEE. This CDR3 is CASSLIAMDTEAFF. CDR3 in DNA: TGTGCCAGCAGCTTAATTGCGATGGACACTGAAGCTTTCTTT.

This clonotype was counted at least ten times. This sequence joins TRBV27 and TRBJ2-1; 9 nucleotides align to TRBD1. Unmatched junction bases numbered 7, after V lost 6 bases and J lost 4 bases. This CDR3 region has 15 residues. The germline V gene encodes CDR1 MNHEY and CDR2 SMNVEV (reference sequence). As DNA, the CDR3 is TGTGCCAGCAGACCTGACAGGGGGAATTACAATGAGCAGTTCTTC. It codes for CASRPDRGNYNEQFF.

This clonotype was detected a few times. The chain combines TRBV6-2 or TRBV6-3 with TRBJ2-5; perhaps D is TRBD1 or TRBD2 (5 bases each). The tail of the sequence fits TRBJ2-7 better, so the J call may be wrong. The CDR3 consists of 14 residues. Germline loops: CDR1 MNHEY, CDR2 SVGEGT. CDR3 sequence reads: CASSRPGPVYEQYF. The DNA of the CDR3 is TGTGCCAGCAGCCGTCCGGGACCCGTCTACGAGCAGTACTTC.

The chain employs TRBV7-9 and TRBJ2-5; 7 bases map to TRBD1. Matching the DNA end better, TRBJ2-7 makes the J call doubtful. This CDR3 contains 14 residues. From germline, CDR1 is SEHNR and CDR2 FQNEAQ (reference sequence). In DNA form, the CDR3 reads TGTGCCAGCAGCTTAGCACTCCAGGGGGTCGAGCAGTACTTC. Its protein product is CASSLALQGVEQYF.

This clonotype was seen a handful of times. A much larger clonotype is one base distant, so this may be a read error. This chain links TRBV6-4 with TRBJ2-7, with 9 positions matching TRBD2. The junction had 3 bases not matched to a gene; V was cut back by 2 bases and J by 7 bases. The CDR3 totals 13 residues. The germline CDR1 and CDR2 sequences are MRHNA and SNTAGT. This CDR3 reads CASSDLAGNEQYF. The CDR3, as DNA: TGTGCCAGCAGTGACCTAGCGGGGAATGAGCAGTACTTC.

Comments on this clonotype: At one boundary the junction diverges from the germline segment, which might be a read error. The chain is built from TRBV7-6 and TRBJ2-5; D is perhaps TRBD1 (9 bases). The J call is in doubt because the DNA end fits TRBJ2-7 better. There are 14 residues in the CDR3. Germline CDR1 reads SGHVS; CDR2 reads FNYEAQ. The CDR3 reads CACSSGGTGSEQYF. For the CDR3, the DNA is TGTGCCTGCAGCTCGGGAGGGACAGGGAGCGAGCAGTACTTC.

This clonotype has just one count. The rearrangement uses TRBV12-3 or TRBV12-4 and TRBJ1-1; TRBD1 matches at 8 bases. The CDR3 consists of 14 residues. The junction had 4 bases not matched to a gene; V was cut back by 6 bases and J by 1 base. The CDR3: CASRPGGSNTEAFF. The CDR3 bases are TGTGCCAGCAGGCCAGGGGGCTCGAACACTGAAGCTTTCTTT.

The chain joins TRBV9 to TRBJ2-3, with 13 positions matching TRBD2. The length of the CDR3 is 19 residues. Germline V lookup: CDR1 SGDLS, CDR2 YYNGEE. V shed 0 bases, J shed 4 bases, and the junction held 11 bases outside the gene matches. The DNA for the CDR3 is TGTGCCAGCAGCGTAGCCATCGGGACTAGCGGGACGCAGGCAGATACGCAGTATTTT. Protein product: CASSVAIGTSGTQADTQYF.

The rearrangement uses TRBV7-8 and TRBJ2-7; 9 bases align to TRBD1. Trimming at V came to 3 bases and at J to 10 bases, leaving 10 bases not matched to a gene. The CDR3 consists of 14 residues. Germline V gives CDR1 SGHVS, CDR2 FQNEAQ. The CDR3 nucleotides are TGTGCCAGCAGCTTCATACCGGGACAGGGACCACAGTACTTC. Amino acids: CASSFIPGQGPQYF.

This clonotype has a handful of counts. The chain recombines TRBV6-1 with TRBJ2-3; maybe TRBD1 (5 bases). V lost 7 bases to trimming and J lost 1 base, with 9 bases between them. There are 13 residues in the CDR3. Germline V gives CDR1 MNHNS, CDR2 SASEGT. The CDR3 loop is CASKDRGTDTQYF. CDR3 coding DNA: TGTGCCAGCAAAGACAGAGGCACAGATACGCAGTATTTT.

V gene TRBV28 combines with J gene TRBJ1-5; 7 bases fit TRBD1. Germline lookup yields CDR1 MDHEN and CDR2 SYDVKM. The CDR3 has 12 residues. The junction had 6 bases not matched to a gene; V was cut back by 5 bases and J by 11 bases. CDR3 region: CASSRDRATQHF. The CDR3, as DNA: TGTGCCAGCAGTAGGGACAGAGCGACCCAGCATTTT.

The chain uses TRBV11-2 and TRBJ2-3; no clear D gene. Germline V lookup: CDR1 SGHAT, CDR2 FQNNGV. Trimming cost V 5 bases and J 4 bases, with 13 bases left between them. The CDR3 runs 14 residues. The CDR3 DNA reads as TGTGCCAGCAGCCCCGACCGGACCCCAGATACGCAGTATTTT. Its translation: CASSPDRTPDTQYF.

CDR3 amino acids: CASSYSEYLYEQYF. In nucleotides, the CDR3 is TGTGCCAGCAGTTACTCTGAATATCTCTACGAGCAGTACTTC. The rearrangement uses TRBV6-6 and TRBJ2-7, with D unresolved. Germline loops: CDR1 MNHNY, CDR2 SVGAGI (reference sequence). The germline V and J ends were trimmed by 0 bases and 3 bases, with 9 bases remaining between them. The CDR3 has 14 amino acids.

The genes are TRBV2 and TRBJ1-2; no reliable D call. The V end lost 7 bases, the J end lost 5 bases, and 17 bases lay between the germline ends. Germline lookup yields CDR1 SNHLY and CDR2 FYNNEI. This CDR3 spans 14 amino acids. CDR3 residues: CASMIDPAGYGYTF. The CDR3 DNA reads TGTGCCAGCATGATCGATCCAGCCGGGTATGGCTACACCTTC.

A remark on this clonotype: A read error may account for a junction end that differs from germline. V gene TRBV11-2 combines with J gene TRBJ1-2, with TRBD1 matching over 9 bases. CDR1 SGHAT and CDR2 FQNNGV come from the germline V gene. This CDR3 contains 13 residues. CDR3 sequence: CAGSSGTGSGYTF. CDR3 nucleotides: TGTGCCGGCAGCTCGGGGACAGGGAGTGGCTACACCTTC. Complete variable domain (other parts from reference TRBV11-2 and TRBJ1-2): EAGVAQSPRYKIIEKRQSVAFWCNPISGHATLYWYQQILGQGPKLLIQFQNNGVVDDSQLPKDRFSAERLKGVDSTLKIQPAKLEDSAVYLCAGSSGTGSGYTFGSGTRLTVV.

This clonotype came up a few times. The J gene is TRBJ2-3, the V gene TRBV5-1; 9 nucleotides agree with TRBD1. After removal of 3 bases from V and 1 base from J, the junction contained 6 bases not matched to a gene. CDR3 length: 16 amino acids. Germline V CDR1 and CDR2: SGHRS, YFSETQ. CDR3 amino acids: CASSSEGQGGTDTQYF. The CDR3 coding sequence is TGCGCCAGCAGCTCGGAGGGACAGGGTGGCACAGATACGCAGTATTTT.

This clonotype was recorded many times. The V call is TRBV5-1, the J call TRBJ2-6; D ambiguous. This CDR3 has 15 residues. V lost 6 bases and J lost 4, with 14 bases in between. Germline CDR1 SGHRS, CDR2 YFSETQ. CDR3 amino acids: CASIPVPLGANVLTF. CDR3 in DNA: TGCGCCAGCATTCCGGTACCCCTCGGGGCCAACGTCCTGACTTTC.

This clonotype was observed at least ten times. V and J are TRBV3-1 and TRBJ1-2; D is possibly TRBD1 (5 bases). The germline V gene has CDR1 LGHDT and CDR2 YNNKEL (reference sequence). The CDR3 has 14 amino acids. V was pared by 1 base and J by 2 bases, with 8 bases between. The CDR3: CASSQGQGNYGYTF. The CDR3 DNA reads TGTGCCAGCAGCCAAGGTCAGGGAAACTATGGCTACACCTTC.

DNA for the CDR3: TGTGCCAGCAGTTTGTTGAGGGGAAACGAGCAGTACTTC. It encodes CASSLLRGNEQYF. The rearrangement joins TRBV28 to TRBJ2-7; D assignment may be TRBD1 or TRBD2 (5 bases each). The germline V and J ends were trimmed by 3 bases and 5 bases, with 11 bases remaining between them. CDR1 and CDR2 (germline): MDHEN, SYDVKM. The CDR3 spans 13 residues. Supplemented by reference TRBV28 and TRBJ2-7, the full variable domain reads DVKVTQSSRYLVKRTGEKVFLECVQDMDHENMFWYRQDPGLGLRLIYFSYDVKMKEKGDIPEGYSVSREKKERFSLILESASTNQTSMYLCASSLLRGNEQYFGPGTRLTVT.

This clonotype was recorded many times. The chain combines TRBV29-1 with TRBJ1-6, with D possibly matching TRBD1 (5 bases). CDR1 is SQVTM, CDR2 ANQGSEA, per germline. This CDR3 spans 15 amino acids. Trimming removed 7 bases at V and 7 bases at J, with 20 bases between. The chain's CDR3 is CSASLDSPWNSPLHF. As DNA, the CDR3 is TGCAGCGCTTCTCTCGACAGCCCCTGGAATTCACCCCTCCACTTT.

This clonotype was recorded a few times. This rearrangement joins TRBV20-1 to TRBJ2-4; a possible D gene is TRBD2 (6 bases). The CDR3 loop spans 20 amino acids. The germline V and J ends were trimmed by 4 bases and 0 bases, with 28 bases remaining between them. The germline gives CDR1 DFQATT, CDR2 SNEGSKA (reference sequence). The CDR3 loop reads CSANAREKWVGRLAKNIQYF. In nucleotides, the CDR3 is TGCAGTGCTAATGCTAGAGAGAAGTGGGTGGGGAGGCTAGCCAAAAACATTCAGTACTTC.

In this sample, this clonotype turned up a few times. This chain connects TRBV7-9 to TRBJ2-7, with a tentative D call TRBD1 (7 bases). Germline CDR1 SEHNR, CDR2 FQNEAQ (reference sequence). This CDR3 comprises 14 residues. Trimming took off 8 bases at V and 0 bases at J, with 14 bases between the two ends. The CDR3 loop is CASGGGTASYEQYF. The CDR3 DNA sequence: TGTGCCAGCGGTGGAGGGACAGCCTCCTACGAGCAGTACTTC.